This T cell receptor beta chain was recorded in a study of shared clonotypes between healthy human individuals. Study-wide background: A donor's plate count was three for CD4 naive and three for CD4 memory; CD8 naive had two and CD8 memory one.

Per the germline V gene, CDR1 is SGHTA and CDR2 is FQGNSA. The trim removed 2 bases at V and 2 bases at J, leaving 6 bases unmatched. This CDR3 is 17 amino acids long. The study's findings and limits: Depth of sequencing was expected to influence donor clonotype sharing. Only blood underwent sampling, and tissue repertoires likely differ.

At a deep level, the assay was run. Measured with immunoSEQ multiplex PCR; TCRdb has only the in-frame clones, and not every one. The top ten clones hold nearly 1.5% of a sample with about 1 million clones, approximately 70% of them seen once. Details on this clone: What it binds is unknown.

Sequencing was done on a sample of memory CD4+ T cells sorted from blood. Sample subset: CD45RA-negative fraction. The genes are TRBV7-2 and TRBJ2-7, with 13 bases matching TRBD2. This TCR was recovered from a man aged 18 to 29 in good health. The CDR3, as DNA: TGTGCCAGCAGCTTATTTCGGGGGACTAGCGGGGCCTACGAGCAGTACTTC. Translated, it gives CASSLFRGTSGAYEQYF.